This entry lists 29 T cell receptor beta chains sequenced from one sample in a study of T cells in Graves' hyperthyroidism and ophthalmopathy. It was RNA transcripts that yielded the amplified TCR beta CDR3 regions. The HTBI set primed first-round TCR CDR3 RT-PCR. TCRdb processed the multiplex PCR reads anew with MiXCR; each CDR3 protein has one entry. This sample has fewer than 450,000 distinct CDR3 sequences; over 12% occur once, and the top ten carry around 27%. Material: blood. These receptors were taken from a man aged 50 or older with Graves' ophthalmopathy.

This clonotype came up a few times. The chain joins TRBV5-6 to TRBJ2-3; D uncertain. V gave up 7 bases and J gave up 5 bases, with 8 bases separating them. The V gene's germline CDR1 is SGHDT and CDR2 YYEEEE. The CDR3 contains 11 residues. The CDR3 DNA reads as TGTGCCAGCTCCAAGGAAGATACGCAGTATTTT. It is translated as CASSKEDTQYF.

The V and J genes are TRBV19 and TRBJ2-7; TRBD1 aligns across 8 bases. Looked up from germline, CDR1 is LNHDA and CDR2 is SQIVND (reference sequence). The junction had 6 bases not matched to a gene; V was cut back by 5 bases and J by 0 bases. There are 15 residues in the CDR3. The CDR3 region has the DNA TGTGCCAGTAGTGCGGACAGGGATCCCTCCTACGAGCAGTACTTC. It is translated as CASSADRDPSYEQYF.

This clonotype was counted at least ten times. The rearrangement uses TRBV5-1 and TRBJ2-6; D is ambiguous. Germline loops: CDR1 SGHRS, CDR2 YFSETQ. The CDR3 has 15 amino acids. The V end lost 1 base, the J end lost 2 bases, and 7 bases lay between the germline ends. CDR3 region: CASSLPQTGANVLTF. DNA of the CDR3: TGCGCCAGCAGCTTGCCTCAGACTGGGGCCAACGTCCTGACTTTC.

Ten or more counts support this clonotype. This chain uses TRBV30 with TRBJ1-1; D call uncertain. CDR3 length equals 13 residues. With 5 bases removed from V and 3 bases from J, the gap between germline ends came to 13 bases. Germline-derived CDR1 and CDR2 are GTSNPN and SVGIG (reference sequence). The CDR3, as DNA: TGTGCCTGGGGGAAGGGCGGGTACACTGAAGCTTTCTTT. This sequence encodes CAWGKGGYTEAFF. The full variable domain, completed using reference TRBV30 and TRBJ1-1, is SQTIHQWPATLVQPVGSPLSLECTVEGTSNPNLYWYRQAAGRGLQLLFYSVGIGQISSEVPQNLSASRPQDRQFILSSKKLLLSDSGFYLCAWGKGGYTEAFFGQGTRLTVV.

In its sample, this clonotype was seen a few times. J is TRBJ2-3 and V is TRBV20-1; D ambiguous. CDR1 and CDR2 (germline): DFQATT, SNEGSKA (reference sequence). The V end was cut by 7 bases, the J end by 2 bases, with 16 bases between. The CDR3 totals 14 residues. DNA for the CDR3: TGCAGTGTCTTCGACCGAGACCTCACAGATACGCAGTATTTT. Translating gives CSVFDRDLTDTQYF.

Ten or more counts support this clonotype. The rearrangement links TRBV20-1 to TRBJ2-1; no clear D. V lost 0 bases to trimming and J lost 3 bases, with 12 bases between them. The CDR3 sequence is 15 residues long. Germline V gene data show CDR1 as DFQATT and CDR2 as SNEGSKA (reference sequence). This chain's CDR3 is CSARDESISYNEQFF. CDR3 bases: TGCAGTGCTAGAGATGAGAGCATCAGCTACAATGAGCAGTTCTTC.

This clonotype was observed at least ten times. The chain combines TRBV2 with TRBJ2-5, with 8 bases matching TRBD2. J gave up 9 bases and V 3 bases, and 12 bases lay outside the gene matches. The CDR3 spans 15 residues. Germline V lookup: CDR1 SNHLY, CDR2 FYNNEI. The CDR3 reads CASSEGLAGRQAQYF. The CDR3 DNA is TGTGCCAGCAGTGAGGGTCTAGCGGGCCGACAGGCCCAGTACTTC.

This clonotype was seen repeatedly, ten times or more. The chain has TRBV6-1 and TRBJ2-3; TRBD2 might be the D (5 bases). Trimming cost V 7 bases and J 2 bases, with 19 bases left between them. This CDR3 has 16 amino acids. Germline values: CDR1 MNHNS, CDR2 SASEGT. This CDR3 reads CASTRAPAPPTDTQYF. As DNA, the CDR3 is TGTGCCAGCACGAGGGCCCCCGCCCCCCCCACAGATACGCAGTATTTT.

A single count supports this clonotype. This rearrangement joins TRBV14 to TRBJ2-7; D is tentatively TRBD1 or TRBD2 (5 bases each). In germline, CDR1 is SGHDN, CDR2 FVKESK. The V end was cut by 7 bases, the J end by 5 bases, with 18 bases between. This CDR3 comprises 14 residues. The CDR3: CASIFGGFIDEQYF. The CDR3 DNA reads TGTGCCAGCATTTTTGGGGGATTCATTGACGAGCAGTACTTC.

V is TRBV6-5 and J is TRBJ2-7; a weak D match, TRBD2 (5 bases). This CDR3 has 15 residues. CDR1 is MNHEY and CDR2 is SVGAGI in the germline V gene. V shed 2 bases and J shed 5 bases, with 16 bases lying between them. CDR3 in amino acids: CASSYHTRNRHEQYF. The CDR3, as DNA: TGTGCCAGCAGTTACCACACTAGAAATCGGCACGAGCAGTACTTC.

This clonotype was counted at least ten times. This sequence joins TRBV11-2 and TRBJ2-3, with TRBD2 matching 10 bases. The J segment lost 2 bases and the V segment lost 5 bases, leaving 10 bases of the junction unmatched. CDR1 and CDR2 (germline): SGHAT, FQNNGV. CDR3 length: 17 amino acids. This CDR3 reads CASSPQSSGRTTDTQYF. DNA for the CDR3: TGTGCCAGCAGCCCCCAGAGTAGCGGGAGGACCACAGATACGCAGTATTTT.

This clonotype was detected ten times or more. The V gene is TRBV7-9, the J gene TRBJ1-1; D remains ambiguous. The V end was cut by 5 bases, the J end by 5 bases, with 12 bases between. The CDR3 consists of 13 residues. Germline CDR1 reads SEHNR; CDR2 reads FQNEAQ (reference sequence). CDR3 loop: CASSHKPGTEAFF. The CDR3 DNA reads TGTGCCAGCAGCCATAAACCGGGGACTGAAGCTTTCTTT.

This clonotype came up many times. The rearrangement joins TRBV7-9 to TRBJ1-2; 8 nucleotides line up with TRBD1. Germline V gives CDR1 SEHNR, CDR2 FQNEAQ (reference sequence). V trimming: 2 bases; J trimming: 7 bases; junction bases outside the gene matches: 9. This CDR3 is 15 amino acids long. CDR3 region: CASSLYVTGDGGYTF. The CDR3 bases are TGTGCCAGCAGCTTATATGTGACAGGGGATGGTGGCTACACCTTC.

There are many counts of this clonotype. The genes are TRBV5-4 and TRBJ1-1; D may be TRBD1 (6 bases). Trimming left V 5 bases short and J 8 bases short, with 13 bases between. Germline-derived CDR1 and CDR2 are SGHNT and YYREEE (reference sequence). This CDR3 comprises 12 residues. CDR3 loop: CASRLKDSEAFF. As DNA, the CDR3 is TGTGCCAGCAGACTGAAGGACAGCGAAGCTTTCTTT.

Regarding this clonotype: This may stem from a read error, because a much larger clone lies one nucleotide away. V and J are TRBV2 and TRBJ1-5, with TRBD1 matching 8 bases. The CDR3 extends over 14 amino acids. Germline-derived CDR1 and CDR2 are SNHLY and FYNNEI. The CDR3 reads CACRKDRDNQPQHF. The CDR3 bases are TGTGCCTGCAGAAAGGACAGGGACAATCAGCCCCAGCATTTT.

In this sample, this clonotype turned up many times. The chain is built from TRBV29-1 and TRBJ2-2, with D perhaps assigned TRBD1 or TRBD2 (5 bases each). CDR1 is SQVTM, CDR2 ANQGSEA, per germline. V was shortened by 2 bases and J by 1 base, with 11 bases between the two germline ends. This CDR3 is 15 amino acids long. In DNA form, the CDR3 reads TGCAGCGTTGAACAACGGGGCCTGAACACCGGGGAGCTGTTTTTT. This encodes CSVEQRGLNTGELFF.

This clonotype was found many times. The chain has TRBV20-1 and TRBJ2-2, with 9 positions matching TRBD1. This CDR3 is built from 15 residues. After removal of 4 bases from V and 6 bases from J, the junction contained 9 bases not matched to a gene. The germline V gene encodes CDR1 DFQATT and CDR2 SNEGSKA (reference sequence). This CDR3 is CSANSGTGWAGELFF. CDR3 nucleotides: TGCAGTGCTAATTCGGGGACAGGGTGGGCCGGGGAGCTGTTTTTT.

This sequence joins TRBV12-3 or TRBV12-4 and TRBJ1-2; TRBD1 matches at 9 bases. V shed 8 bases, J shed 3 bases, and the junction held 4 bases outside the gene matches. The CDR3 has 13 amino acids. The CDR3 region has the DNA TGTGCCAGCGGAGGGACAGGGTACTATGGCTACACCTTC. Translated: CASGGTGYYGYTF.

CDR3 coding DNA: TGTGCCAGTAGTAGGGGGGGGGCTATCGGCAATCAGCCCCAGCATTTT. It yields the protein CASSRGGAIGNQPQHF. The J gene is TRBJ1-5, the V gene TRBV19; D might be TRBD1 (6 bases). V was clipped by 4 bases and J by 2 bases, with 15 bases between them. There are 16 residues in the CDR3. Germline V gives CDR1 LNHDA, CDR2 SQIVND (reference sequence).

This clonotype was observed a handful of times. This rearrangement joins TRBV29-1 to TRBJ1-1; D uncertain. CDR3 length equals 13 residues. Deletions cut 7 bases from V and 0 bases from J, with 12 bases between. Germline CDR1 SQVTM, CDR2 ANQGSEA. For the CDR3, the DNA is TGCAGCGCGTTTCGGCCCATGAACACTGAAGCTTTCTTT. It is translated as CSAFRPMNTEAFF.

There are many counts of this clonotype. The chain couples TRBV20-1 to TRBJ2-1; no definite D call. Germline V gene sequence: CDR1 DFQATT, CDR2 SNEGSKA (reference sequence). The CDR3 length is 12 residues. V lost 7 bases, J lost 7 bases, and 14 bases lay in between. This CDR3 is CSEGLSGNEQFF. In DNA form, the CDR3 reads TGCAGTGAAGGGTTAAGTGGAAATGAGCAGTTCTTC.

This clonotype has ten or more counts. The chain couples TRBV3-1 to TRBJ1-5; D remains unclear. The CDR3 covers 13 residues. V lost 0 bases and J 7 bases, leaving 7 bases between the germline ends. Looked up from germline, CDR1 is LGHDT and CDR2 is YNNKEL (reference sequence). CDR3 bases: TGTGCCAGCAGCCAAGATGGGGTACAGCCCCAGCATTTT. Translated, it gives CASSQDGVQPQHF. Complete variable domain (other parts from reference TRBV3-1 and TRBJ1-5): DTAVSQTPKYLVTQMGNDKSIKCEQNLGHDTMYWYKQDSKKFLKIMFSYNNKELIINETVPNRFSPKSPDKAHLNLHINSLELGDSAVYFCASSQDGVQPQHFGDGTRLSIL.

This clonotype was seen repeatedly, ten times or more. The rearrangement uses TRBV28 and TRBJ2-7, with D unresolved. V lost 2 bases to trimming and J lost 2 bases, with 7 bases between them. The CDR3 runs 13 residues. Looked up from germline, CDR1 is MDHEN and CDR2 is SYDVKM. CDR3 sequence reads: CASSLEVPYEQYF. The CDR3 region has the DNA TGTGCCAGCAGTTTAGAGGTTCCCTACGAGCAGTACTTC.

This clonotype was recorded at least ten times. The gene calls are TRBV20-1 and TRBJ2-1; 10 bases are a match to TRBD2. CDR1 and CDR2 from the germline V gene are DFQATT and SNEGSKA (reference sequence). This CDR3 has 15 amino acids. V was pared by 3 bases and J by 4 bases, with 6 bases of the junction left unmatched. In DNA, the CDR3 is TGCAGTGCTAGTCGCACTAGCGGGATATACAATGAGCAGTTCTTC. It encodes CSASRTSGIYNEQFF.

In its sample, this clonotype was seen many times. The CDR3 DNA reads as TGTGCCAGCACCCCAGGGGGGGTAAGTGTCTACGAGCAGTACTTC. Amino acid sequence: CASTPGGVSVYEQYF. This chain links TRBV28 with TRBJ2-7; D tentatively reads TRBD1 or TRBD2 (7 bases each). CDR3 size: 15 residues. Germline V gene sequence: CDR1 MDHEN, CDR2 SYDVKM. V gave up 7 bases and J gave up 3 bases, with 19 bases separating them.

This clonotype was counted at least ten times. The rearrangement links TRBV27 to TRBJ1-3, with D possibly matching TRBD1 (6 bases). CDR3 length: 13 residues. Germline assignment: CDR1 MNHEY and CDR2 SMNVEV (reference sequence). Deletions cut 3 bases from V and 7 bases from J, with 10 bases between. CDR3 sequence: CASSFLQGNTIYF. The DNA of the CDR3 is TGTGCCAGCAGTTTTTTACAGGGCAACACCATATATTTT.

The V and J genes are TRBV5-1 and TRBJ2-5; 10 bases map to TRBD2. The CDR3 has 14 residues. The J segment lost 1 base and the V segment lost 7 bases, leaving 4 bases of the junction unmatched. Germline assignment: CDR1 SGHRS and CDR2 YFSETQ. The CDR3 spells CASGPSGGQETQYF. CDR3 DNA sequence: TGCGCCAGCGGACCTAGCGGGGGCCAAGAGACCCAGTACTTC.

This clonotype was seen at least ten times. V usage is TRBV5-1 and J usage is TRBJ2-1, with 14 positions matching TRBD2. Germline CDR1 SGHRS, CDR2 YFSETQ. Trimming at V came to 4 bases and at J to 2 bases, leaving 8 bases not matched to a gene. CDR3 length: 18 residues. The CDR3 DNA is TGCGCCAGCAGCCATATCGGGACTAGCGGGAGTGCCTACAATGAGCAGTTCTTC. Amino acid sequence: CASSHIGTSGSAYNEQFF.

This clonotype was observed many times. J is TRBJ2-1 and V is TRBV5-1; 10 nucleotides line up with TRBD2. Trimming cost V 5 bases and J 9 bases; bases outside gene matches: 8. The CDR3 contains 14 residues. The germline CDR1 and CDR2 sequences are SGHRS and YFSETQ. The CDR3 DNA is TGCGCCAGCAGAGATTTAGCGGGAGGCTTTGAGCAGTTCTTC. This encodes CASRDLAGGFEQFF. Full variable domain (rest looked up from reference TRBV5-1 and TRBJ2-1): KAGVTQTPRYLIKTRGQQVTLSCSPISGHRSVSWYQQTPGQGLQFLFEYFSETQRNKGNFPGRFSGRQFSNSRSEMNVSTLELGDSALYLCASRDLAGGFEQFFGPGTRLTVL.